This TCR beta chain was identified in a study of molecular identifiers for immune sequencing clone quantification. There are 13 residues in the CDR3. V lost 7 bases, J lost 5 bases, and 13 bases lay in between. Germline CDR1 is KGHDR and CDR2 is SFDVKD. There are a few counts of this clonotype. Its antigen is as yet unknown. TCRdb passed the PCR reads through MiXCR, listing each CDR3 protein once. Of about 500,000 distinct CDR3 sequences in the sample, around 23% were seen once. Study-level results: A single cell's spiked Jurkat TCR RNA was reportedly detectable among roughly 920,000 naive cells. Over 98% of effector molecules, but under 1% in naive cells, were held by clones with more than 20 RNA copies.

The sample consisted of naive CD8+ T cells from blood, with Jurkat cell RNA spiked in. Subset specified: FACS-sorted CD8+CD4-CCR7+CD45RA+ naive T cells. The sequence was obtained from a human donor in good health. Some libraries in this study had Jurkat cell RNA spiked in. The chain combines TRBV24-1 with TRBJ1-1; D perhaps matches TRBD1 (6 bases). The CDR3 is CATRAGARTEAFF. The CDR3, as DNA: TGTGCCACCAGGGCGGGGGCGCGTACTGAAGCTTTCTTT.